The 9 T cell receptor beta chains listed next were all sequenced from one sample in a study of post-analysis software for immune sequencing data. Study findings and constraints: Comparison of patients with controls showed four or five TRBV segments more frequent in patients, TRBV5-6, TRBV5-1 and TRBV20-1 among them.

No antigens are known for them. cDNA libraries of TCR beta carried unique molecular identifiers. Each CDR3 protein gets one entry after TCRdb re-called the PCR reads with MiXCR. Of 600,000 to 700,000 distinct CDR3 sequences in the sample, approximately 59% are singletons; the top ten hold 10% to 12%. Sequenced input: blood. Source of these receptors: a girl aged 2 to 10 with multiple sclerosis.

This clonotype was detected only a few times. The rearrangement links TRBV12-3 or TRBV12-4 to TRBJ1-2, with 9 positions matching TRBD1. The length of the CDR3 is 13 residues. V shed 6 bases and J 8 bases; nucleotides not matched to a gene: 7. CDR3 amino acids: CASSPGQGQGYTF. The CDR3 DNA follows: TGTGCCAGCAGCCCGGGACAGGGTCAAGGCTACACCTTC.

This clonotype occurred a few times. The gene calls are TRBV20-1 and TRBJ2-3; possible D gene TRBD2, 6 bases. Trimming took 6 bases from V and 4 from J, leaving 17 bases between them. The CDR3 sequence is 14 residues long. Germline lookup yields CDR1 DFQATT and CDR2 SNEGSKA (reference sequence). CDR3 loop: CSAGGAKAADTQYF. The CDR3, as DNA: TGCAGTGCCGGGGGTGCCAAAGCCGCAGATACGCAGTATTTT.

This chain links TRBV18 with TRBJ1-2; D may be TRBD1 (5 bases). The CDR3 runs to 17 residues. Trimming took 3 bases from V and 2 from J, leaving 19 bases between them. Germline V CDR1 and CDR2: KGHSH, LQKENI. The CDR3 reads CASSPIYWDGINYGYTF. As DNA, the CDR3 is TGTGCCAGCTCACCTATCTACTGGGACGGAATCAACTATGGCTACACCTTC.

At least ten counts were recorded for this clonotype. The chain recombines TRBV7-9 with TRBJ2-3; 7 nucleotides line up with TRBD2. The V and J ends lost 2 bases and 1 base, in that order; junction bases with no gene match: 0. The CDR3 runs 14 residues. Germline CDR1 SEHNR, CDR2 FQNEAQ (reference sequence). The CDR3 sequence: CASSLTSGTDTQYF. In nucleotides, the CDR3 is TGTGCCAGCAGCTTAACTAGCGGCACAGATACGCAGTATTTT.

This sequence joins TRBV4-2 and TRBJ1-1, with a possible D match to TRBD1 (5 bases). The CDR3 has 15 amino acids. Germline CDR1 LGHNA, CDR2 YNFKEQ. V lost 0 bases and J 6 bases, leaving 14 bases between the germline ends. DNA of the CDR3: TGTGCCAGCAGCCAAGACGTGGCCAGGGCCCCTGAAGCTTTCTTT. This encodes CASSQDVARAPEAFF.

This clonotype showed up just a few times. The V and J genes are TRBV12-3 or TRBV12-4 and TRBJ2-5; D gene unclear. The tail of the sequence fits TRBJ2-7 better, so the J call may be wrong. This CDR3 is 15 amino acids long. CDR3 loop: CASSLDSGKIYEQYF. The CDR3 nucleotides read TGTGCCAGCAGTTTAGACTCCGGAAAAATCTACGAGCAGTACTTC.

V is TRBV5-6 and J is TRBJ2-1, with D uncertain. The CDR3 covers 13 residues. CDR1 and CDR2 from the germline V gene are SGHDT and YYEEEE. The V end was cut by 3 bases, the J end by 4 bases, with 8 bases between. This CDR3 reads CASSSWTYNEQFF. CDR3 sequence (DNA): TGTGCCAGCAGCTCATGGACGTACAATGAGCAGTTCTTC.

This clonotype was observed a few times. The chain joins TRBV5-5 to TRBJ1-2, with D unclear. The length of the CDR3 is 14 residues. In germline, CDR1 is SGHKS, CDR2 YYEKEE (reference sequence). Trimming took 2 bases from V and 0 from J, leaving 8 bases between them. DNA for the CDR3: TGTGCCAGCAGCTTCTGGCAGGCTAACTATGGCTACACCTTC. Translating gives CASSFWQANYGYTF.

With regard to this clonotype: One end of the junction is discordant with germline, which a read error may explain. The genes are TRBV6-2 or TRBV6-3 and TRBJ2-3, with TRBD2 identical over 7 bases. Per the germline V gene, CDR1 is MNHEY and CDR2 is SVGEGT. The CDR3 covers 16 residues. CDR3 sequence reads: CASSYFGGSWADTQYF. In nucleotides, the CDR3 is TGTGCTAGCAGTTACTTTGGCGGGAGTTGGGCAGATACGCAGTATTTT.